This record covers a single T cell receptor (beta chain). Its specificity is unknown. This sample stems from a study of shared clonotypes between healthy human individuals. General observations from the study: Clonotypes not shared had lower generation probabilities than those common to all four donors. Around 4.7% was the fraction of naive CD4 clonotypes found shared across a few donors.

Donors had no recently reported acute infections or vaccinations and were HIV-negative. In replicate PCRs of sorted subsets, roughly 200 ng DNA, approximately 32,000 T cell genomes, was used. TCRdb keeps only in-frame clones here, not all; method: immunoSEQ multiplex PCR. The sample carries 650,000 to 800,000 clones, over 60% recorded once. This sequence was found in a woman aged 25-40 years in good health. Sequencing used memory CD4+ T cells sorted from blood. Stated subset: CD45RA-negative fraction.

CDR3 loop: CASSFDSGTASYEQYF. The CDR3 coding sequence is TGTGCCAGCAGCTTCGATAGCGGGACCGCTTCCTACGAGCAGTACTTC. The gene calls are TRBV11-2 and TRBJ2-7; 8 bases agree with TRBD2. The length of the CDR3 is 16 residues. The V gene's germline CDR1 is SGHAT and CDR2 FQNNGV. V shed 3 bases and J 1 base; nucleotides not matched to a gene: 8.